These 18 T cell receptor beta chains were sequenced from one sample in a study of shared clonotypes between healthy human individuals. Assay used: immunoSEQ multiplex PCR; TCRdb lists only in-frame clones, some missing. The profile shows 2.3 million or so clones, over 90% of them singletons. Sequenced sample: naive CD4+ T cells from PBMCs. The subset here: CD45RA+ positively selected. The receptors were sampled from a man younger than 35 in good health. Some clones in this sample may be carry-over from other donors' samples.

This clone was observed once. The same CDR3 arises from other DNA sequences in this sample as well. This chain connects TRBV28 to TRBJ1-5; D is undetermined. This CDR3 comprises 12 residues. V gave up 2 bases and J gave up 4 bases, with 3 bases separating them. Germline assignment: CDR1 MDHEN and CDR2 SYDVKM. CDR3 in amino acids: CASSLVNQPQHF. CDR3 in DNA: TGTGCCAGCAGTTTAGTTAATCAGCCCCAGCATTTT.

The genes are TRBV5-4 and TRBJ1-1; 8 bases are a match to TRBD1. Losses at the gene ends were 2 bases for V and 0 bases for J; bases not matched to a gene: 9. The CDR3 spans 17 residues. The germline gives CDR1 SGHNT, CDR2 YYREEE (reference sequence). The CDR3 nucleotides read TGTGCCAGCAGCTTCGGACAGGGACGGGGGATGAACACTGAAGCTTTCTTT. It specifies CASSFGQGRGMNTEAFF.

This clone was counted a single time. The chain joins TRBV19 to TRBJ2-1, with D tentatively TRBD2 (5 bases). Germline V CDR1 and CDR2: LNHDA, SQIVND (reference sequence). The V and J ends lost 8 bases and 4 bases respectively, with 15 bases between them. The length of the CDR3 is 14 residues. CDR3 coding DNA: TGTGCCAGTTCCGGACTGGCGGATTACAATGAGCAGTTCTTC. The encoded protein is CASSGLADYNEQFF.

This chain connects TRBV28 to TRBJ1-4; D unclear. This CDR3 spans 12 amino acids. Trimming removed 9 bases from V and 7 bases from J, with 12 bases in between. The V gene's germline CDR1 is MDHEN and CDR2 SYDVKM. Written as DNA, the CDR3 is TGTGCCAGTGGGGTTCGTGGTGAAAAACTGTTTTTT. Protein sequence: CASGVRGEKLFF.

As concerns this clone: The sample contains more than one DNA sequence encoding this CDR3. The rearrangement links TRBV5-1 to TRBJ2-5; TRBD1 matches 9 bases. The length of the CDR3 is 15 residues. V lost 0 bases, J lost 2 bases, and 2 bases stayed unmatched. Per germline, CDR1 SGHRS and CDR2 YFSETQ. The CDR3 loop is CASSLGTGVQETQYF. Here the CDR3 DNA reads TGCGCCAGCAGCTTGGGGACAGGGGTACAAGAGACCCAGTACTTC.

J is TRBJ2-5 and V is TRBV7-2; D is unclear. Trimming left V 5 bases short and J 0 bases short, with 4 bases between. Germline CDR1 SGHTA, CDR2 FQGNSA. The CDR3 runs 12 residues. CDR3: CASSPHQETQYF. CDR3 DNA: TGTGCCAGCAGCCCCCACCAAGAGACCCAGTACTTC.

The chain uses TRBV5-1 and TRBJ2-6; D is unclear. V lost 3 bases and J lost 2, with 12 bases in between. Germline CDR1 is SGHRS and CDR2 is YFSETQ. The CDR3 totals 16 residues. In DNA, the CDR3 is TGCGCCAGCAGCTCCTCTACATCTCCTGGGGCCAACGTCCTGACTTTC. As protein: CASSSSTSPGANVLTF.

The genes are TRBV6-5 and TRBJ2-7; D call uncertain. The CDR3 is 12 residues long. Trimming cost V 5 bases and J 3 bases, with 8 bases left between them. Germline CDR1 reads MNHEY; CDR2 reads SVGAGI. CDR3 in amino acids: CASSLSRYEQYF. CDR3 in DNA: TGTGCCAGCAGTCTAAGCCGCTACGAGCAGTACTTC.

The chain couples TRBV2 to TRBJ2-7, with 8 bases lining up with TRBD1. V dropped 9 bases and J dropped 2; count of bases not matched to a gene: 9. CDR3 size: 14 residues. CDR1 SNHLY and CDR2 FYNNEI come from the germline V gene. CDR3 sequence reads: CASKTGTGTYEQYF. The CDR3, as DNA: TGTGCCAGTAAGACCGGGACAGGTACCTACGAGCAGTACTTC.

On this clone: This sample also contains other DNA sequences that code for the same CDR3. J is TRBJ1-1 and V is TRBV7-6; no clear D gene. Trimming left V 2 bases short and J 1 base short, with 5 bases between. Germline V gene lookup returns CDR1 SGHVS and CDR2 FNYEAQ. The CDR3 is made up of 13 amino acids. Here the CDR3 DNA reads TGTGCCAGCAGCTTACGCGGGAACACTGAAGCTTTCTTT. Protein: CASSLRGNTEAFF.

With regard to this clone: The identical CDR3 is also encoded by other nucleotide sequences in the sample. This chain connects TRBV5-1 to TRBJ2-5, with TRBD2 identical over 16 bases. Germline V gene data show CDR1 as SGHRS and CDR2 as YFSETQ. This CDR3 contains 16 residues. Trimming took 4 bases from V and 5 from J; bases not matched to a gene: 5. CDR3 DNA sequence: TGCGCCAGCAGCCTGGGACTAGCGGGAGGGGGCGAGACCCAGTACTTC. Its translation is CASSLGLAGGGETQYF.

The chain employs TRBV2 and TRBJ1-1; 7 bases fit TRBD1. V lost 4 bases, J lost 8 bases, and 4 bases stayed unmatched. CDR3 length equals 12 residues. CDR1 is SNHLY, CDR2 FYNNEI, per germline. DNA of the CDR3: TGTGCCAGCAGTGCGGACAGGATGGAAGCTTTCTTT. This gives the protein CASSADRMEAFF.

The gene calls are TRBV28 and TRBJ2-5; TRBD2 matches at 9 bases. The J segment lost 1 base and the V segment lost 6 bases, leaving 3 bases of the junction unmatched. Germline V gene sequence: CDR1 MDHEN, CDR2 SYDVKM. The CDR3 length is 14 residues. The CDR3 reads CASSAGGAQETQYF. CDR3 bases: TGTGCCAGCAGCGCGGGGGGGGCCCAAGAGACCCAGTACTTC.

This chain links TRBV10-3 with TRBJ1-1; possible D gene TRBD1, 5 bases. Per the germline V gene, CDR1 is ENHRY and CDR2 is SYGVKD. CDR3 length: 13 amino acids. V lost 3 bases and J 6 bases, leaving 11 bases between the germline ends. Written as DNA, the CDR3 is TGTGCCATCAGTGACCGGTTAGGGGCTGAAGCTTTCTTT. Translation: CAISDRLGAEAFF.

The CDR3: CAISEPTKNPDTQYF. The CDR3 nucleotides read TGTGCCATCAGTGAGCCGACAAAAAACCCAGATACGCAGTATTTT. The genes are TRBV10-3 and TRBJ2-3; D is unresolved. V lost 2 bases and J 4 bases, leaving 13 bases between the germline ends. Germline V gene data show CDR1 as ENHRY and CDR2 as SYGVKD. The CDR3 totals 15 residues.

The chain is built from TRBV4-1 and TRBJ2-1; 8 bases are shared with TRBD2. The CDR3 is made up of 16 amino acids. Trimming removed 1 base from V and 3 bases from J; junction bases left unmatched: 5. The V gene's germline CDR1 is MGHRA and CDR2 YSYEKL. The CDR3 loop is CASSQVPGTSYNEQFF. Here the CDR3 DNA reads TGCGCCAGCAGCCAAGTACCCGGGACTAGCTACAATGAGCAGTTCTTC.

The V gene is TRBV5-1, the J gene TRBJ2-2, with D possibly TRBD2 on 6 matching bases. CDR1 is SGHRS and CDR2 is YFSETQ in the germline V gene. The CDR3 is made up of 18 amino acids. The V end lost 4 bases, the J end lost 0 bases, and 19 bases lay between the germline ends. CDR3 loop: CASSPSQRVNANTGELFF. CDR3 coding DNA: TGCGCCAGCAGCCCTTCTCAGCGGGTTAACGCGAACACCGGGGAGCTGTTTTTT.

This chain connects TRBV4-1 to TRBJ1-3; TRBD1 agrees at 7 bases. This CDR3 is 16 amino acids long. Germline CDR1 and CDR2: MGHRA and YSYEKL. V shed 3 bases and J 2 bases; nucleotides not matched to a gene: 7. The CDR3: CASSQGGQSTGNTIYF. The CDR3 region has the DNA TGCGCCAGCAGCCAGGGGGGACAGTCGACTGGAAACACCATATATTTT.